The rows below give T cell receptor beta chains drawn from one sample of a study of glioma-infiltrating T cells. TCRdb redid the calling of the multiplex PCR reads with MiXCR, one entry per CDR3 protein. Of some 180,000 distinct CDR3 sequences in the sample, more than 30% are singletons; the top ten hold over 20%. Sequenced input: glioma tissue, nonneoplastic brain tissue, or PBMCs (not recorded which). The source of these receptors is a human donor with low-grade glioma or glioblastoma, undergoing nonglioma brain surgery, or in good health (not recorded which). Both conserved end residues are part of each CDR3. A D gene is named only where the DNA matches it firmly. Clone size is given for some rows only: seen once, a few or many times, or a class if the clone is expanded.

TRBV6-1,TRBJ1-2,TRBD1,many,CASSERDRGIGYTF,TGTGCCAGCAGTGAAAGGGACAGGGGGATTGGCTACACCTTC
TRBV30,TRBJ2-3,TRBD2,NA,CAWSFSGRNTDTQYF,TGTGCCTGGAGTTTTAGCGGGAGGAACACAGATACGCAGTATTTT
TRBV7-8,TRBJ2-3,NA,many,CASSLVSVGTDTQYF,TGTGCCAGCAGCTTAGTGTCAGTGGGCACAGATACGCAGTATTTT
TRBV20-1,TRBJ2-1,NA,many,CSARSPTQYEQFF,TGCAGTGCTAGATCCCCAACCCAGTATGAGCAGTTCTTC
TRBV3-1,TRBJ2-3,TRBD2,many,CASSQASGVSTDTQYF,TGTGCCAGCAGCCAAGCGAGCGGGGTTAGCACAGATACGCAGTATTTT
TRBV28,TRBJ1-2,NA,many,CASRGTGTYGYTF,TGTGCCAGCAGAGGGACGGGGACTTATGGCTACACCTTC
TRBV29-1,TRBJ2-7,TRBD2,few,CSVEPASGSYEQYF,TGCAGCGTTGAACCGGCTAGCGGGAGCTACGAGCAGTACTTC
TRBV11-2,TRBJ2-3,TRBD2,NA,CASSPGLATDKQYF,TGTGCCAGCAGCCCCGGACTAGCGACAGATAAGCAGTATTTT
TRBV3-1,TRBJ1-2,NA,NA,CASSQDSLPGIYGYTF,TGTGCCAGCAGCCAAGATAGTTTGCCGGGAATTTATGGCTACACCTTC
TRBV3-1,TRBJ1-1,NA,many,CASSPRGGHTEAFF,TGTGCCAGCAGCCCCCGGGGAGGGCACACTGAAGCTTTCTTT
TRBV2,TRBJ2-1,NA,many,CANPKYNEQFF,TGTGCCAACCCTAAGTACAATGAGCAGTTCTTC
TRBV20-1,TRBJ2-7,NA,many,CSARDGTAFSYEQYF,TGCAGTGCTAGAGACGGGACTGCCTTTTCCTACGAGCAGTACTTC
TRBV4-1,TRBJ2-7,TRBD1,few,CASSPTLGQLYEQYF,TGCGCCAGCAGCCCGACTCTGGGACAGCTCTACGAGCAGTACTTC